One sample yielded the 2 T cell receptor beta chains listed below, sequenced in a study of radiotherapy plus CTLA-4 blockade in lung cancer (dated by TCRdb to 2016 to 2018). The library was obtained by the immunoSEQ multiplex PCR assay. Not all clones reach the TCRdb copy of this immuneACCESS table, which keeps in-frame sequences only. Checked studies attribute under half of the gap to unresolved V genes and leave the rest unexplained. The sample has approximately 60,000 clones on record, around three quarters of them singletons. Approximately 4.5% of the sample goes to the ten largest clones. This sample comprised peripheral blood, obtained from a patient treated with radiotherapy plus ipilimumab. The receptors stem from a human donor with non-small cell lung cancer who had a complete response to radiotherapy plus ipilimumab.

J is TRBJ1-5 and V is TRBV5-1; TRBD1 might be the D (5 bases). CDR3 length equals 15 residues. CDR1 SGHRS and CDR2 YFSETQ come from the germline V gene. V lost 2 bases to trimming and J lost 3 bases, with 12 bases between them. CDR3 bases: TGCGCCAGCAGCTTCGGTTCAGGGAACAATCAGCCCCAGCATTTT. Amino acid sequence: CASSFGSGNNQPQHF.

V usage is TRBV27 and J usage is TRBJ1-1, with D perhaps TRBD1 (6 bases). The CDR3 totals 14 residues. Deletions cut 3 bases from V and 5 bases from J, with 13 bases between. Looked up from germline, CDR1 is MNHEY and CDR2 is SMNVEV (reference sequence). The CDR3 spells CASSLIQGRTEAFF. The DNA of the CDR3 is TGTGCCAGCAGTTTGATCCAGGGGAGGACTGAAGCTTTCTTT.